Reported below is one T cell receptor (beta chain). The antigen remains unidentified. The data are from a study of blood T cells in healthy people across ages. The CDR3 extends over 12 amino acids. The germline CDR1 and CDR2 sequences are DFQATT and SNEGSKA (reference sequence). V was cut by 3 bases and J by 8 bases, with 10 bases left in between. Study-wide findings and caveats: Per million T cells, TCR beta diversity dropped roughly linearly as age increased.

Per sample, extraction of total RNA gave at least 5 micrograms in every case. A second PCR of roughly 6 to 12 cycles used a sample-barcoded 5' primer and a J-beta primer mix. Per sample, CDR3-containing paired-end reads numbered at least 2.5 million. A single record per CDR3 protein comes from TCRdb applying MiXCR to the 5' RACE reads. Here the sample spans a few hundred thousand distinct CDR3 sequences, around a quarter being singletons. This same sample was also taken into another study, of T cells of mothers and their children.

Sample: blood. The source is a boy aged 2 to 9 in good health. The chain recombines TRBV20-1 with TRBJ1-4, with D perhaps TRBD1 (6 bases). CDR3 coding DNA: TGCAGTGCTAGTGGGGGCGGGGAAAAACTGTTTTTT. It translates to CSASGGGEKLFF.